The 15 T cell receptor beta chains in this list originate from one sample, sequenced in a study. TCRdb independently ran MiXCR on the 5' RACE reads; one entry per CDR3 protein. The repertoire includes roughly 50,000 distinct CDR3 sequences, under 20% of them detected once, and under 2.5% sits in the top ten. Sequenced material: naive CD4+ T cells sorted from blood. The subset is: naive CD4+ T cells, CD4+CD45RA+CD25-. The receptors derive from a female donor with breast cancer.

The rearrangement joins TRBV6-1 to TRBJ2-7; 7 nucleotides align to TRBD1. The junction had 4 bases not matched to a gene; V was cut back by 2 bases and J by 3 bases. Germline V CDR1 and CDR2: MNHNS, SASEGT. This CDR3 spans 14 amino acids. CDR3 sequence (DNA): TGTGCCAGCAGTGAACGTACAGGGGTCTACGAGCAGTACTTC. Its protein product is CASSERTGVYEQYF.

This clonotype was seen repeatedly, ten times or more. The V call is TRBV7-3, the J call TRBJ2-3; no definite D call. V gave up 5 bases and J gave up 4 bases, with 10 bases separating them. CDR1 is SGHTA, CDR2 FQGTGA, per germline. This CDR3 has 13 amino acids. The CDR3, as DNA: TGTGCCAGCAGCCTTATTCTAGCAGATACGCAGTATTTT. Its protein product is CASSLILADTQYF.

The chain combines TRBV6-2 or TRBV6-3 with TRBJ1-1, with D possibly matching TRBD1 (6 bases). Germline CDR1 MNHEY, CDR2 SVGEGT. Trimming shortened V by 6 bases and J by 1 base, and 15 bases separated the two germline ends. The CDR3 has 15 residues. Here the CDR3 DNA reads TGTGCCAGCAGCCGACTCGCACAGGGGAACACTGAAGCTTTCTTT. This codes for CASSRLAQGNTEAFF.

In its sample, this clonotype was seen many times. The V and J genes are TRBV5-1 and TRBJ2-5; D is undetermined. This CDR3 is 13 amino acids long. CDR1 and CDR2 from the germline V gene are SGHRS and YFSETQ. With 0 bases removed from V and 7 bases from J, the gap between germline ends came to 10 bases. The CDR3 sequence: CASSLDRPRTQYF. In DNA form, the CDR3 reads TGCGCCAGCAGCTTGGACCGCCCAAGGACCCAGTACTTC.

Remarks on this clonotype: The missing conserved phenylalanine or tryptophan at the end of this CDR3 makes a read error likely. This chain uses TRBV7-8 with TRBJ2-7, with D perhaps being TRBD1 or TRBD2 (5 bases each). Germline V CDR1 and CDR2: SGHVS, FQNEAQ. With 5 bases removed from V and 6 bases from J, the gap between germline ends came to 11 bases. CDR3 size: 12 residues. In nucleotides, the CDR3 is TGTGCCAGCAGCCAGAATGGGGGCGAGCAGTACTGC. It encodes CASSQNGGEQYC.

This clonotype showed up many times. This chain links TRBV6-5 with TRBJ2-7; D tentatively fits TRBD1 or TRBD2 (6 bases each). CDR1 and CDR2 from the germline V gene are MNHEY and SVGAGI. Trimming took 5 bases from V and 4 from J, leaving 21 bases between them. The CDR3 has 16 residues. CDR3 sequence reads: CASSESTGAAIYEQYF. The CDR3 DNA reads TGTGCCAGCAGTGAGTCTACGGGGGCGGCGATTTACGAGCAGTACTTC.

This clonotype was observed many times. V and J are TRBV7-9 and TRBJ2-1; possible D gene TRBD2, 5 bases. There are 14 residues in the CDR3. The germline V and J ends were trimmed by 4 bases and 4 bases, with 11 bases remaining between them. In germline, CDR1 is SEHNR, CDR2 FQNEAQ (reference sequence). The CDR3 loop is CASSWASIYNEQFF. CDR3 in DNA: TGTGCCAGCAGCTGGGCTAGCATATACAATGAGCAGTTCTTC.

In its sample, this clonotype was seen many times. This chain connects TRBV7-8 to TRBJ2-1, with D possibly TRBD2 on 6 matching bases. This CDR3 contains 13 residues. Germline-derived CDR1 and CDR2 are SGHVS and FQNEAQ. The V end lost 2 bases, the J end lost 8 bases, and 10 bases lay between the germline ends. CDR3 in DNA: TGTGCCAGCAGCTTATTCCGGGAGCATGAGCAGTTCTTC. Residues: CASSLFREHEQFF.

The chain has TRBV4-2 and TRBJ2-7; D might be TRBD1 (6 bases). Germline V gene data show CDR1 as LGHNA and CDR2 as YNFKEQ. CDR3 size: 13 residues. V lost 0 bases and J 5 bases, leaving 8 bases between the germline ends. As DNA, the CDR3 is TGTGCCAGCAGCCAAGACGCAGGGGACGAGCAGTACTTC. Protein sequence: CASSQDAGDEQYF.

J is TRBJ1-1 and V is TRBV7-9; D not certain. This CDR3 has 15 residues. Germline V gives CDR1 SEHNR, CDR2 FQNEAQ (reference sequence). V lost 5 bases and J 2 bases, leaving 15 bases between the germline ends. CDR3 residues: CASSTGSGRNTEAFF. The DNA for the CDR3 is TGTGCCAGCAGCACCGGTAGCGGTAGAAACACTGAAGCTTTCTTT.

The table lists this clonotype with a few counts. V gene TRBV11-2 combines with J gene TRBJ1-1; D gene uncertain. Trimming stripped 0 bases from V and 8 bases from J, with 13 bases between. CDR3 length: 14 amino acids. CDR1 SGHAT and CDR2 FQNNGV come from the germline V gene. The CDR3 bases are TGTGCCAGCAGCTTAGAAGGGCGCGGGAGCGAAGCTTTCTTT. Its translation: CASSLEGRGSEAFF.

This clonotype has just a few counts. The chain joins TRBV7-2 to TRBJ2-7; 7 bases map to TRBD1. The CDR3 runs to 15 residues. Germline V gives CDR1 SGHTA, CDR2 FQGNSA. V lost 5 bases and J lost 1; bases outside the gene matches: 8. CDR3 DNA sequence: TGTGCCAGCAGCATACGACAGGGTGGGTCCTACGAGCAGTACTTC. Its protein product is CASSIRQGGSYEQYF.

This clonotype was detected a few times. The CDR3 is CASSLGLSLTNEQFF. CDR3 nucleotide sequence: TGCGCCAGCAGCTTGGGACTATCCCTGACAAATGAGCAGTTCTTC. The chain employs TRBV5-1 and TRBJ2-1, with TRBD2 as a possible D gene (5 bases). Trimming pared 0 bases from V and 7 bases from J, leaving 14 bases between. In germline, CDR1 is SGHRS, CDR2 YFSETQ. The CDR3 contains 15 residues.

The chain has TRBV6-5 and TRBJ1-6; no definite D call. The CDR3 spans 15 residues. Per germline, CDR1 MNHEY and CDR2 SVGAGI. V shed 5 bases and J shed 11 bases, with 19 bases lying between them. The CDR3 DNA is TGTGCCAGCAGTCCCATCGACATCCATAGTCCACCCCTCCACTTT. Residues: CASSPIDIHSPPLHF.

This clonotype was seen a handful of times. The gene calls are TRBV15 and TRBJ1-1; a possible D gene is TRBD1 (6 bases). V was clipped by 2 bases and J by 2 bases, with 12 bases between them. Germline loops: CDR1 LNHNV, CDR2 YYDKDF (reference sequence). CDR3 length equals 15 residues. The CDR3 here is CATSRKGGGNTEAFF. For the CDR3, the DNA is TGTGCCACCAGCAGAAAAGGGGGGGGAAACACTGAAGCTTTCTTT.